This T cell receptor (beta chain) comes out of a study of blood T cells in healthy people across ages. Study observations and caveats: Percentage of naive T cells showed a strong correlation with TCR beta diversity.

Trimming removed 5 bases from V and 8 bases from J; junction bases left unmatched: 9. Looked up from germline, CDR1 is SGHTA and CDR2 is FQGNSA. The length of the CDR3 is 16 residues. Next came a second PCR, run for about 7 to 12 cycles, which used a sample-barcoded 5' primer along with a J-beta primer mix. Carrying 12 random nucleotides, a template-switch adaptor labeled each individual cDNA molecule. TCRdb passed the 5' RACE reads through MiXCR, listing each CDR3 protein once. In the table there are about 1.6 million distinct CDR3 sequences, roughly 32% of which are singletons. This clonotype was counted between two and nine times. Its antigen remains unknown.

Sequencing used blood. This clonotype was obtained from a woman in her 30s in good health. The chain joins TRBV7-2 to TRBJ2-1; TRBD2 aligns across 13 bases. The CDR3, as DNA: TGTGCCAGCAGCCGGACTAGCGGGAGTGTAACGGATGAGCAGTTCTTC. This sequence encodes CASSRTSGSVTDEQFF.